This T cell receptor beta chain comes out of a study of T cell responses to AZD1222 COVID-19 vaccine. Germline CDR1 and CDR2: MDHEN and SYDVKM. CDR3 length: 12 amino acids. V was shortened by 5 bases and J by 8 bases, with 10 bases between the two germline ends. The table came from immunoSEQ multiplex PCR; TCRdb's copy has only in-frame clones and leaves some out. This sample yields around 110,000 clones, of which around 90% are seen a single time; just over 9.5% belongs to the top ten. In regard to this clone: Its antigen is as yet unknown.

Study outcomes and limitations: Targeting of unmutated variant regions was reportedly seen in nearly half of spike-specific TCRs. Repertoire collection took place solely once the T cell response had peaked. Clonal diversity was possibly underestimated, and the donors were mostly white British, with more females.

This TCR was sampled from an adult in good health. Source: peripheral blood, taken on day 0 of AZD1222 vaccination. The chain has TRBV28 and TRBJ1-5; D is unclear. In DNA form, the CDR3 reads TGTGCCAGCAGTCCCATCATAGAGCCCCAGCATTTT. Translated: CASSPIIEPQHF.